Below are 10 T cell receptor beta chains sequenced from a single sample in a study of CD8+CD57+ T cells in acquired aplastic anemia. Individuals selected for sequencing had exhibited CD8+CD57+ cell expansion on flow cytometry. The study profiled TCR beta VDJ and CDR3 using genomic DNA as template. One entry per CDR3 protein, called by TCRdb with MiXCR from the reads. The data show 100,000 to 150,000 distinct CDR3 sequences, 40% seen once. Input material: sorted CD4+, CD8+, or CD8+CD57+ T cells (not recorded which) from PBMCs. Every receptor here comes from a human donor with aplastic anemia.

The chain links TRBV6-4 to TRBJ1-6; D call uncertain. This CDR3 is built from 14 residues. Germline V lookup: CDR1 MRHNA, CDR2 SNTAGT. Trimming took off 3 bases at V and 6 bases at J, with 9 bases between the two ends. The CDR3 nucleotides read TGTGCCAGCAGTGAGCAGTACGTTAATTCACCCCTCCACTTT. Translating it yields CASSEQYVNSPLHF.

At least ten counts were recorded for this clonotype. CDR3 nucleotide sequence: TGTGCCACCCGACAGGGGCCAAACACTGAAGCTTTCTTT. It translates to CATRQGPNTEAFF. J is TRBJ1-1 and V is TRBV7-2; TRBD1 aligns across 8 bases. This CDR3 spans 13 amino acids. With 10 bases clipped from V and 2 bases from J, the junction kept 6 bases outside the gene matches. CDR1 is SGHTA, CDR2 FQGNSA, per germline.

There are many counts of this clonotype. The rearrangement joins TRBV11-2 to TRBJ2-1, with 8 bases fitting TRBD1. This CDR3 is built from 19 residues. V lost 0 bases to trimming and J lost 6 bases; unmatched junction nucleotides: 16. CDR1 SGHAT and CDR2 FQNNGV come from the germline V gene. The CDR3 DNA sequence: TGTGCCAGCAGCTTAGAATCCACCAGGGGGCGCGGGGTCGGCAATGAGCAGTTCTTC. Its translation: CASSLESTRGRGVGNEQFF.

In regard to this clonotype: This may arise from a read error, as a much more abundant clone is one base away. The rearrangement links TRBV3-1 to TRBJ1-1; TRBD1 might be the D (5 bases). Looked up from germline, CDR1 is LGHDT and CDR2 is YNNKEL (reference sequence). The CDR3 loop spans 12 amino acids. CDR3 nucleotide sequence: TGTGCCAGCAGCCGCCGAGGGACTGAAACTTTCTTT. It specifies CASSRRGTETFF.

This clonotype was observed at least ten times. This chain links TRBV28 with TRBJ2-5; D call uncertain. V was pared by 3 bases and J by 5 bases, with 16 bases between. CDR3 length: 15 amino acids. Germline V lookup: CDR1 MDHEN, CDR2 SYDVKM. The chain's CDR3 is CASSLWLGALETQYF. In DNA form, the CDR3 reads TGTGCCAGCAGTTTGTGGCTAGGAGCCCTCGAGACCCAGTACTTC. Filled out from reference TRBV28 and TRBJ2-5, the complete variable domain reads DVKVTQSSRYLVKRTGEKVFLECVQDMDHENMFWYRQDPGLGLRLIYFSYDVKMKEKGDIPEGYSVSREKKERFSLILESASTNQTSMYLCASSLWLGALETQYFGPGTRLLVL.

This clonotype has ten or more counts. The J gene is TRBJ1-4, the V gene TRBV2, with 10 bases aligning to TRBD1. Germline loops: CDR1 SNHLY, CDR2 FYNNEI. V shed 4 bases and J 0 bases; nucleotides not matched to a gene: 11. This CDR3 has 19 residues. This CDR3 is CASSGGDRGLRATNEKLFF. DNA of the CDR3: TGTGCCAGCAGTGGGGGAGACAGGGGGCTCCGAGCAACTAATGAAAAACTGTTTTTT.

The DNA for the CDR3 is TGTGCCAGTGCGTCTGGGAGGGAAAAACTGTTTTTT. Residues: CASASGREKLFF. This rearrangement joins TRBV19 to TRBJ1-4, with unresolved D. The CDR3 totals 12 residues. V lost 8 bases and J 8 bases, leaving 12 bases between the germline ends. Germline V gives CDR1 LNHDA, CDR2 SQIVND (reference sequence).

This sequence joins TRBV15 and TRBJ1-2, with 7 bases lining up with TRBD1. The germline CDR1 and CDR2 sequences are LNHNV and YYDKDF (reference sequence). Trimming cost V 3 bases and J 6 bases; bases outside gene matches: 7. The CDR3 is 14 residues long. The CDR3 region is CATSSVGTENGYTF. The CDR3 bases are TGTGCCACCAGCAGTGTAGGGACAGAAAATGGCTACACCTTC.

This chain joins TRBV3-1 and TRBJ2-1, with 10 bases identical to TRBD2. The V gene's germline CDR1 is LGHDT and CDR2 YNNKEL (reference sequence). This CDR3 comprises 16 residues. J was trimmed by 7 bases and V by 3 bases; bases with no gene match: 9. CDR3 DNA: TGTGCCAGCAGCCACGATCTAGCGGGAGCGGGGAATGAGCAGTTCTTC. It is translated as CASSHDLAGAGNEQFF.

This clonotype was counted many times. In DNA, the CDR3 is TGTGCCAGCTCACGACAGGGTCAGAACTATGGCTACACCTTC. Translation: CASSRQGQNYGYTF. The J gene is TRBJ1-2, the V gene TRBV6-2 or TRBV6-3; 7 nucleotides match TRBD1. The germline gives CDR1 MNHEY, CDR2 SVGEGT. Trimming cost V 8 bases and J 2 bases; bases outside gene matches: 8. The CDR3 runs to 14 residues.